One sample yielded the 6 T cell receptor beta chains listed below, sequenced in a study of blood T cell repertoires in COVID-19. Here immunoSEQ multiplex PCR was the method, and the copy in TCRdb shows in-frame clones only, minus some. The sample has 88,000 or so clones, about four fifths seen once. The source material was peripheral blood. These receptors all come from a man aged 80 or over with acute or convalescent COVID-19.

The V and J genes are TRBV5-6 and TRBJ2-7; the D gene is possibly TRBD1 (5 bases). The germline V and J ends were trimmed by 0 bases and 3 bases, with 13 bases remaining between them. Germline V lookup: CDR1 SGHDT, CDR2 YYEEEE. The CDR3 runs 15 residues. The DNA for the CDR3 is TGTGCCAGCAGCTTGGGGGGCTTTGGGGACTACGAGCAGTACTTC. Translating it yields CASSLGGFGDYEQYF.

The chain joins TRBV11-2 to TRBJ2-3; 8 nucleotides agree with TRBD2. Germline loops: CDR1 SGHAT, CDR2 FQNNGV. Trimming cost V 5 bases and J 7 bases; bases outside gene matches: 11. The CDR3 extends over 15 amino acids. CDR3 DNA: TGTGCCAGCAGCCCCCCCGGGACTAGGAGGTATACGCAGTATTTT. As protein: CASSPPGTRRYTQYF.

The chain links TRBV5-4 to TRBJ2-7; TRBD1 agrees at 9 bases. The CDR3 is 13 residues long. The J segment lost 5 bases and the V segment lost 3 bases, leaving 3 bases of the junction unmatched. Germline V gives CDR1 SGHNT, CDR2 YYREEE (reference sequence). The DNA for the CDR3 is TGTGCCAGCAGCTCGGGACAGGGCCACGAGCAGTACTTC. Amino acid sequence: CASSSGQGHEQYF.

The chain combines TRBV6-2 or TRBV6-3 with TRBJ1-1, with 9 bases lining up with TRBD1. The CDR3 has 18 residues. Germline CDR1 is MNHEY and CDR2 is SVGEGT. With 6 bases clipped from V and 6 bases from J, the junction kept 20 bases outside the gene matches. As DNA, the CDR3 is TGTGCCAGCAGCGTTCCGACAGGGGGGGGGATTTTGGGCGCTGAAGCTTTCTTT. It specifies CASSVPTGGGILGAEAFF.

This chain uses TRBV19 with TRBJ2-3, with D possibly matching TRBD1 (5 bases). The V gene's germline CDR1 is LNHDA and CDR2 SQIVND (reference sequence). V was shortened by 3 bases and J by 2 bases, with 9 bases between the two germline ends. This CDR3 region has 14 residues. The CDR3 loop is CASSIATDTDTQYF. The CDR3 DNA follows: TGTGCCAGTAGTATCGCGACAGACACAGATACGCAGTATTTT. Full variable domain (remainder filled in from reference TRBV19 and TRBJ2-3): DGGITQSPKYLFRKEGQNVTLSCEQNLNHDAMYWYRQDPGQGLRLIYYSQIVNDFQKGDIAEGYSVSREKKESFPLTVTSAQKNPTAFYLCASSIATDTDTQYFGPGTRLTVL.

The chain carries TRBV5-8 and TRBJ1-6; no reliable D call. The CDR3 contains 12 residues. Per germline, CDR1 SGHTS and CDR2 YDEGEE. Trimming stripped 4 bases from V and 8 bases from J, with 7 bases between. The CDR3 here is CASSRTYSPLHF. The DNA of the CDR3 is TGTGCCAGCAGCAGGACTTATTCACCCCTCCACTTT.